This T cell receptor (beta chain) is from a study of T-cell memory formation after mild COVID-19. The CDR3 extends over 16 amino acids. J lost 3 bases, V lost 3 bases, and 8 bases had no gene match. From germline, CDR1 is KGHSH and CDR2 LQKENI. This clonotype was picked up a small number of times. Via MiXCR, TCRdb re-called the 5' RACE reads, giving one row per CDR3 protein. The sample yields 200,000 or so distinct CDR3 sequences, more than 8% seen once. The chain uses TRBV18 and TRBJ2-5, with 9 bases identical to TRBD1. Sequencing was performed on PBMCs or a T cell subset sorted from them (not recorded which). The sequence came from a man aged 18 to 30 who had mild COVID-19 (a few samples of this study predate the infection). Cell type and time point are not known. The CDR3 loop is CASSPPPGTGKETQYF. DNA for the CDR3: TGTGCCAGCTCACCCCCACCCGGGACAGGGAAAGAGACCCAGTACTTC.